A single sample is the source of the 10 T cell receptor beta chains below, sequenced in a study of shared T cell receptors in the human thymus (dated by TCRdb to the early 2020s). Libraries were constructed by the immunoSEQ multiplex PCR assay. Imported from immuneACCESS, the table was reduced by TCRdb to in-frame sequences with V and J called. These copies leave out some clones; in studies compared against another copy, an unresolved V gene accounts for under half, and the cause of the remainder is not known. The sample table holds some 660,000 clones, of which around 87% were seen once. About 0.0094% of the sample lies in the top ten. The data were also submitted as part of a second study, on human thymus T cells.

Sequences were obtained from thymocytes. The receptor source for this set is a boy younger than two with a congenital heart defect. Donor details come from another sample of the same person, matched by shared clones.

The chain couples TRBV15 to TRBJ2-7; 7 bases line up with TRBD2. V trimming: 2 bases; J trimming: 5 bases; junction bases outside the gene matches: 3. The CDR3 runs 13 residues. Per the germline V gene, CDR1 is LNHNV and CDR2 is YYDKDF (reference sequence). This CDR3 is CATSRQGGDEQYF. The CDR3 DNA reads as TGTGCCACCAGCAGACAGGGAGGGGACGAGCAGTACTTC.

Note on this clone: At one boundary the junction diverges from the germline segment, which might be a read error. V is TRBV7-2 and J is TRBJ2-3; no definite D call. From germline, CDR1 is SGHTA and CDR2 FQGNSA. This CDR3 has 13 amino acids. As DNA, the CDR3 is TGTGCCAGCAGGTTAGACTGGAGAGATACGCAGTATTTT. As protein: CASRLDWRDTQYF.

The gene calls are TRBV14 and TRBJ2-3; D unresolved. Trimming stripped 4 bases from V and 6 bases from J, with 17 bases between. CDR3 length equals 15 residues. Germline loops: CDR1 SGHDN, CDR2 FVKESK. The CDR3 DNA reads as TGTGCCAGCAGCCCAGACCGGGTAGCATGGGATACGCAGTATTTT. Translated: CASSPDRVAWDTQYF.

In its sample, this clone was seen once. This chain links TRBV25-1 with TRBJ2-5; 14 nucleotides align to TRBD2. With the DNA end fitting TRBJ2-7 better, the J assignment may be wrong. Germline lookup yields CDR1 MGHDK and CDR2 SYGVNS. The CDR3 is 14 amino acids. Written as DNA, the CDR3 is TGTGCCAGCCAATCGGGACTAGCGGGGGCCGAGCAGTACTTC. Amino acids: CASQSGLAGAEQYF.

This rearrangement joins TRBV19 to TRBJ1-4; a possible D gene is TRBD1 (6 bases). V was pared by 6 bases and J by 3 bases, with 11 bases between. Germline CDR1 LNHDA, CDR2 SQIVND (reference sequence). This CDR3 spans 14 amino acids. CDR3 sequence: CASRVQGPNEKLFF. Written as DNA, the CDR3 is TGTGCCAGTAGGGTACAGGGACCTAATGAAAAACTGTTTTTT. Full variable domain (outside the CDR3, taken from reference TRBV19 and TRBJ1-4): DGGITQSPKYLFRKEGQNVTLSCEQNLNHDAMYWYRQDPGQGLRLIYYSQIVNDFQKGDIAEGYSVSREKKESFPLTVTSAQKNPTAFYLCASRVQGPNEKLFFGSGTQLSVL.

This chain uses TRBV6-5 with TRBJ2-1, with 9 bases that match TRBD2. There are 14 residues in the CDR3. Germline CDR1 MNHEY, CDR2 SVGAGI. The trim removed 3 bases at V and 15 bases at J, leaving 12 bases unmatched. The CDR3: CASSYSILAGSPFF. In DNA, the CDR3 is TGTGCCAGCAGTTATTCCATTCTAGCGGGGAGCCCGTTCTTC.

The CDR3 loop reads CASSADGESDTQYF. The CDR3 DNA follows: TGTGCCAGCAGCGCAGACGGGGAATCAGATACGCAGTATTTT. This chain connects TRBV9 to TRBJ2-3, with D perhaps TRBD2 (5 bases). Germline V gene data show CDR1 as SGDLS and CDR2 as YYNGEE. CDR3 length: 14 amino acids. The V and J ends lost 3 bases and 4 bases respectively, with 12 bases between them. The full variable domain, with the rest looked up from reference TRBV9 and TRBJ2-3, is DSGVTQTPKHLITATGQRVTLRCSPRSGDLSVYWYQQSLDQGLQFLIQYYNGEERAKGNILERFSAQQFPDLHSELNLSSLELGDSALYFCASSADGESDTQYFGPGTRLTVL.

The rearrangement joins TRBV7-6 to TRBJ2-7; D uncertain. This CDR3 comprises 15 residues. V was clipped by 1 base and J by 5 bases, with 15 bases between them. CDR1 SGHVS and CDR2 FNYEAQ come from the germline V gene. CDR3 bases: TGTGCCAGCAGCTTAGATTCTCCGTCCCGCGACGAGCAGTACTTC. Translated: CASSLDSPSRDEQYF.

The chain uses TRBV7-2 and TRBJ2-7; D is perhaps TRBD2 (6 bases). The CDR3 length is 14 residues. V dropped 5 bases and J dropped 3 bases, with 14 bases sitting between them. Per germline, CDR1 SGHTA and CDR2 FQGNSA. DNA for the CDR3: TGTGCCAGCAGCCCGACTAGTGCTTACTACGAGCAGTACTTC. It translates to CASSPTSAYYEQYF.

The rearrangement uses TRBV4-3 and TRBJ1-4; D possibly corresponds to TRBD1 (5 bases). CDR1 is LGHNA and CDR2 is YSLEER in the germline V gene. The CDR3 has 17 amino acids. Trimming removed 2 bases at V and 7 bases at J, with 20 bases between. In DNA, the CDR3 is TGCGCCAGCAGCCAAAAAGGCTCAGGGCCTTTGGGTGAAAAACTGTTTTTT. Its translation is CASSQKGSGPLGEKLFF.